The entry below gives a single TCR beta chain sequence along with its context. There are a few counts of this clone. Its recognized antigen is unknown. Nothing much larger sits one base from this clone, and base qualities are not available. The library was generated by the immunoSEQ multiplex PCR assay. For the multiplex PCR, a mixture combining 60 forward primers for TCR Vbeta segments and 13 reverse primers for TCR Jbeta segments was used. The CDR3 region of rearranged TCR beta genes was amplified from genomic DNA by a multiplex PCR assay. The amplified TCR beta libraries were sequenced on the Illumina HiSeq System as 87-base-pair reads. As for the original processing: In a later analysis, some 80 million unique TCR beta chains were counted across the 650 to 750 repertoires, and roughly 10 million of these chains were shared by at least two donors. A nearest-neighbor algorithm error-corrected the raw reads and collapsed the reads into unique sequences, merging closely related sequences to remove PCR and sequencing errors. To assign V, D and J gene segments, CDR3 sequences were aligned to IMGT reference sequences. Each retained sequence needed at least a six-nucleotide match to both a V gene segment and a J gene segment. A rearrangement counted as productive if the CDR3 had no stop codons and remained in frame with V and J, and every other rearrangement counted as non-productive. CDR3 was defined by IMGT convention, running from the second conserved V-encoded cysteine to the conserved J-encoded phenylalanine. The earlier analysis of about 610 of the donors excluded any sequence lacking an unambiguous match to a single V gene segment. In an earlier analysis of approximately 610 of the donors, V segments were called functional above 56.7% productive rearrangements and were called segregating when the between-donor standard deviation exceeded 5%. A statistical classification framework was built for diagnosing cytomegalovirus status from the catalog of TCR beta chain sequences. In a later analysis, TCR nucleotide sequences were compared against IMGT/GENE-DB human TR gene sequences so that V and J genes could be assigned. A later analysis assigned CDR3 sequences and most-parsimonious VDJ recombination scenarios with the TCRdist pipeline. In a later analysis, each TCR beta chain was defined by its CDR3 amino acid sequence together with its V-gene family, and reads lacking a unique V-gene family were excluded. In a later analysis, 450 to 600 highly shared, low-generation-probability nucleotide sequences were removed to address suspected cross-contamination and a sequencing artifact. A later analysis calculated a clonal expansion index for each public chain from normalized within-repertoire ranks of inferred template counts. A later analysis computed generation probabilities with a VDJ recombination model fitted to out-of-frame rearrangements, and checked the results against IGoR. A later analysis scored TCR-TCR, TCR-HLA and TCR-CMV co-occurrence with hypergeometric tests, applying a repertoire-size bias correction to TCR pairs. A later analysis estimated false discovery rates by permuting HLA or CMV assignments 20 times. In a later analysis, co-occurring TCRs were grouped with DBSCAN, and TCRdist sequence similarity was added when clustering was performed within HLA-allele-positive subsets. For co-occurrence clustering, repertoires with fewer than 30,000 or more than 120,000 public chains were excluded, along with about five repertoires with anomalous nucleotide sharing. TCRdb mirrors the immuneACCESS table, restricted to in-frame sequences. Some clones are absent from its copies; in checked studies, under half trace to an unresolved V gene, and the reason for the others is unknown. Clone size and the V and J calls come from that table; the DNA yielded D and trimming. The sample records 250,000 to 350,000 clones, around 86% of which are singletons. The ten largest account for roughly 4% of the sample.

CDR1 and CDR2 are read off the germline V gene (reference sequence) as SEHNR and FQNEAQ. There are 16 amino acids in the CDR3, from cysteine to phenylalanine inclusive. The entry retains the CDR3 DNA only, 48 bases that are in frame from base 1. Compared with germline, V lacks 5 bases and J lacks 5 bases; bases without a gene match: 14. These data come from a study of cytomegalovirus exposure and HLA in healthy donors (dated by TCRdb to 2017 to 2019). Concerning the study at large: In an earlier analysis of 587 of the donors, under 300 Gb of sequence data and roughly 100 million unique TCR beta sequences from roughly 200 million T cells were reported. An early release covering some 640 HLA-typed donors comprised around 300 gigabases of sequencing data and approximately 85 million unique TCR sequences. Of the approximately 400 genotyped donors, approximately 82% fell in the genetic ancestry cluster associated with self-reported Caucasian donors. The aim of the study was to test whether cataloging public T cell receptors could identify signatures of past pathogen exposure. The T cell repertoires of 670 or so subjects were profiled by immunosequencing and related to cytomegalovirus serostatus. Along with the roughly 670-subject first cohort, a separate validation cohort of over a hundred different subjects was used. To predict cytomegalovirus infection status, the study brought together high-throughput TCR immunosequencing, statistical association of individual TCRs with disease status, and machine learning. A later analysis re-examined previously published TCR beta repertoires from about 700 donors and added high-resolution HLA genotyping to investigate patterns of TCR occurrence. The later analysis used no new phenotypic data to find candidate immune exposures, relying instead on TCR beta sequences and their occurrence across donors. To decide whether each TCR beta V gene segment behaved as functional or pseudogenic, an earlier analysis of approximately 620 of the donors relied on high-throughput TCR beta sequencing. Alongside the repertoire data, information on donor age, sex, ethnicity and CMV serostatus was compiled. In a later genetic analysis, genome-wide SNP genotypes for about 55% of the roughly 700 donors were used, and that subset was treated as a discovery cohort. Every discovery cohort repertoire had been produced on one sequencing platform. Both class I and class II loci were covered by HLA typing, at four-digit resolution. Typing coverage differed by locus: A, B, C, DRB1 and DQB1 were typed in roughly 620-640 donors, DQA1 in roughly 510, DPA1 in around 610, and DPB1 in roughly 470. Roughly 5 DR-DQ haplotypes were handled as single units for association and clustering, since linkage in the cohort was strong. On average, around 240,000 unique TCR beta nucleotide sequences were sequenced per donor among 398 genotyped donors of the cohort, with 15% to 20% of those sequences being non-productive.

Overall study results and their limits: Linkage disequilibrium might explain the correlated functional status among segregating V segments, but an unknown experimental factor could not be excluded. A later analysis found that most CMV-associated TCR beta chains appeared HLA-restricted, with HLA associations seemingly driven largely by CMV exposure. According to a later analysis, TCR association rates differed among HLA loci, with DRB1 alleles showing the most associated TCRs and HLA-C alleles showing the fewest. According to a later genetic analysis, donors in an Asian-associated ancestry cluster had fewer N-insertions in productive TCRs than the approximately 650-donor mean. A further reported finding was that TCR beta sequences accurately predicted the HLA-A and HLA-B alleles for most subjects in the first cohort. Assigning TCR associations to individual alleles was difficult when HLA alleles, especially DR and DQ, strongly co-occurred. A later analysis associated about 17,000 TCR beta sequences with specific HLA alleles at a false discovery rate of 0.05. In an earlier analysis of around 500 of the donors, most TCR beta V segments appeared in productive rearrangements about 87% or about 30% of the time, broadly matching IMGT annotations. Because counts were too low, roughly 17 rarely observed V segments, including chromosome 9 orphons, were left out of the earlier analysis of about 620 of the donors. The cohort was sequenced for TCR beta chains only, and without alpha or paired-chain data the features that could be detected were limited. Some IMGT-functional V segments, including TRBV6-2 and TRBV6-3, could not be distinguished by the 87-base-pair reads and were therefore excluded. The classifier was reported to diagnose cytomegalovirus status with high specificity and sensitivity in both the original and validation cohorts. In a later analysis, HLA-associated TCR beta chains were found to be more clonally expanded and to have lower generation probabilities than equally common non-associated chains. In vitro tests confirmed that three of the cytomegalovirus-associated TCR beta chains recognize cytomegalovirus antigens. Because some donors lacked HLA typing at each locus, the association tests relied only on the typed subset. In a later analysis, several top co-occurrence clusters were reported to appear linked to parvovirus B19, influenza, CMV and Epstein-Barr virus. The authors suggested that the approach could potentially be extended to other disease states and immunological phenotypes. The only immune exposure information available for the cohort was CMV serostatus. Sequencing depth was assumed to be roughly uniform across donors in the presence/absence analyses, though that assumption may not hold. The study gave a list of some 150 TCR beta chains associated with cytomegalovirus. V-gene and J-gene trimming of TCR beta chains was associated with a missense DCLRE1C variant in a later genetic analysis, and the association was replicated in an independent cohort. Most TCR sequences were observed very rarely across donors, whereas some public TCRs were present in many individuals. A group of highly shared sequence variants was considered likely to be a technical artifact of the sequencing pipeline.

In total, around 600 healthy bone marrow donors made up the cohort. Cohort members were all nominally healthy when sampled, although unrecorded immune exposures were likely present. The donor was CMV seropositive and was included in the group of some 290 seropositive cohort members. Each donor provided a peripheral blood sample, and peripheral blood mononuclear cells were used for TCR beta sequencing. Genomic DNA extraction from the blood cell samples was performed with the Qiagen DNeasy Blood Extraction Kit. This chain joins TRBV7-9 to TRBJ1-1; a stretch of 7 junction bases matches TRBD1. This TCR came from a man in his forties in good health and CMV-seropositive. The sample taken for sequencing was PBMCs. At the DNA level, the sequence is TGTGCCAGCAGCCACGCCCGGGACAGTGGAGGGACTGAAGCTTTCTTT. It codes for CASSHARDSGGTEAFF.